This is a list of T cell receptor beta chains from one sample in a study of TIL therapy for anti-PD-1-resistant metastatic lung cancer. Sequencing was performed with immunoSEQ multiplex PCR; in TCRdb, only in-frame clones are kept and a portion is missing. The table shows tens of thousands of clones, with 74% occurring only once. Sequenced material: blood, taken at baseline. These receptors all come from a woman aged 30-79 years with non-small cell lung cancer. Each CDR3 is given with its conserved first and last residue. D genes are given only for firm matches. Rows give clone size only sometimes, using once, few, many, or a class for an expanded clone.

abundance	v_gene	j_gene	d_gene	CDR3nt	CDR3aa
NA	TRBV7-8	TRBJ2-2	NA	TGTGCCAGCAGCTTGAGGGAATCGGCCACCGGGGAGCTGTTTTTT	CASSLRESATGELFF
NA	TRBV7-9	TRBJ2-1	TRBD2	TGTGCCAGCAGCCTTCACCTCCTCGCGCGGGAGGAAAATGAGCAGTTCTTC	CASSLHLLAREENEQFF
few	TRBV9	TRBJ1-1	NA	TGTGCCAGCAGCCCCGGGAACGGGAACACTGAAGCTTTCTTT	CASSPGNGNTEAFF
NA	TRBV11-2	TRBJ2-2	NA	TGTGCCAGCAGCCCTATAAAAGGACCGGGACCGAAGGTAGCGGAGCTGTTTTTT	CASSPIKGPGPKVAELFF
NA	TRBV6-6	TRBJ2-7	NA	TGTGCCAGCAGTTACTCAACTAACTCCTACGAGCAGTACTTC	CASSYSTNSYEQYF
NA	TRBV19	TRBJ2-7	NA	TGTGCCAGTACCCCGAGAAGCGGCTACGAGCAGTACTTC	CASTPRSGYEQYF
NA	TRBV14	TRBJ1-6	NA	TGTGCCAGCAGCCAAGATTGGGGGGGCCTCCACTTT	CASSQDWGGLHF
NA	TRBV5-1	TRBJ1-2	NA	TGCGCCAGCGGAGTAGCGCCAGGGGCCTTAGGGGTCGGCTATGGCTACACCTTC	CASGVAPGALGVGYGYTF
few	TRBV7-9	TRBJ1-1	TRBD1	TGTGCCAGCAGCTTAGGGGACAGGGGATATACTGAAGCTTTCTTT	CASSLGDRGYTEAFF
NA	TRBV13	TRBJ1-5	NA	TGTGCCAGCAGCACCGTACATGCTCCCGAGTTACAAGAATATCAGCCCCAGCATTTT	CASSTVHAPELQEYQPQHF
NA	TRBV14	TRBJ2-5	TRBD1	TGTGCCAGCAGCCAATGGACAGGGTGGGAGACCCAGTACTTC	CASSQWTGWETQYF
few	TRBV5-5	TRBJ1-5	NA	TGTGCCAGCAGCAGGGACGGCCGAGGACTTAGCAATCAGCCCCAGCATTTT	CASSRDGRGLSNQPQHF
NA	TRBV9	TRBJ2-7	TRBD2	TGTGCCAGCAGCCCTAGCGGGAGAATCCACGAGCAGTACTTC	CASSPSGRIHEQYF
NA	TRBV27	TRBJ2-2	NA	TGTGCCAGCAGCCTTCTCCGGATCCCGAACACCGGGGAGCTGTTTTTT	CASSLLRIPNTGELFF
NA	TRBV28	TRBJ2-7	NA	TGTGCCAGCAGTTTCACAGGGTGGCACGAGCAGTACTTC	CASSFTGWHEQYF
NA	TRBV7-9	TRBJ2-5	TRBD1	TGTGCCAGCCTCACGTACATGACCGGGACAGGGAAACAAGAGACCCAGTACTTC	CASLTYMTGTGKQETQYF
NA	TRBV7-8	TRBJ2-5	NA	TGTGCCAGCAGCCCCCTTGCGGGGATTCACCAAGAGACCCAGTACTTC	CASSPLAGIHQETQYF
NA	TRBV11-3	TRBJ2-3	NA	TGTGCCAGCAGCTTAGATCATCGGGATACGCAGTATTTT	CASSLDHRDTQYF
NA	TRBV6-1	TRBJ2-7	NA	TGTGCCAGCAGTGAACACAGATCCTACGAGCAGTACTTC	CASSEHRSYEQYF
once	TRBV25-1	TRBJ2-7	TRBD1	TGTGCCAGCAGTGACCCGAAGGTGGGCAGGGGGCGATCCTACGAGCAGTACTTC	CASSDPKVGRGRSYEQYF
few	TRBV5-6	TRBJ2-2	NA	TGTGCCAGCAGCTTCCTGGAAGTCGGGGAGCTGTTTTTT	CASSFLEVGELFF
few	TRBV29-1	TRBJ2-3	TRBD2	TGCAGCGGTTTGACCTCGGGACTAGGGGCCCTCCTTACGCAGTATTTT	CSGLTSGLGALLTQYF
once	TRBV7-2	TRBJ2-1	TRBD2	TGTGCCAGCAGACCCCCCGGCGGACTAGTAGTCGATGAGCAGTTCTTC	CASRPPGGLVVDEQFF
NA	TRBV7-8	TRBJ2-5	TRBD2	TGTGCCAGCAGCTCCGGGACTAGCCAGCGTGAGACCCAGTACTTC	CASSSGTSQRETQYF
NA	TRBV2	TRBJ2-3	NA	TGTGCCAGCACCCCAGGGGGGGGGATCCCAGATACGCAGTATTTT	CASTPGGGIPDTQYF
NA	TRBV4-1	TRBJ2-1	NA	TGCGCCAGCAGCCAAGAGAGGCTCAGGTACAATGAGCAGTTCTTC	CASSQERLRYNEQFF
NA	TRBV30	TRBJ2-7	NA	TGTGCCTGGAGTGTATGGGCGGAGCAGTACTTC	CAWSVWAEQYF
NA	TRBV12-5	TRBJ1-1	NA	TGTGCTAGTGGCCTTCTGACTGAAGCTTTCTTT	CASGLLTEAFF
NA	TRBV13	TRBJ2-2	NA	TGTGCCAGCAGCTTAGGCGTGACATCCGGGGAGCTGTTTTTT	CASSLGVTSGELFF
NA	TRBV6-1	TRBJ1-2	NA	TGTGCCAGCAGGCCCGAACGGTGGGGGCTCTATGGCTACACCTTC	CASRPERWGLYGYTF
NA	TRBV5-1	TRBJ2-5	NA	TGCGCCAGCAGCTTGGGCGGGACGTCGGAATTGCAGACCCAGTACTTC	CASSLGGTSELQTQYF
NA	TRBV29-1	TRBJ1-1	NA	TGCAGCGTTGAAGGGGTTCGGGGTTACACTGAAGCTTTCTTT	CSVEGVRGYTEAFF
NA	TRBV30	TRBJ2-7	NA	TGTGCCTCGAAGACTCCTTACTCCTACGAGCAGTACTTC	CASKTPYSYEQYF
NA	TRBV14	TRBJ2-1	NA	TGTGCCAGCAGCCCCGGGTGGTATGAGCAGTTCTTC	CASSPGWYEQFF
NA	TRBV6-1	TRBJ1-5	NA	TGTGCCAGCAGTGAACTGGGACGCCGGCAGCCCCAGCATTTT	CASSELGRRQPQHF
NA	TRBV19	TRBJ2-5	TRBD2	TGTGCCAGTAGTATTGATCCGCCGGGACTAGCGGGAGCTCCCTTCCAAGAGACCCAGTACTTC	CASSIDPPGLAGAPFQETQYF
NA	TRBV19	TRBJ2-7	TRBD1	TGTGCCAGTAGTAAATCCGGGACAGGGGCTCAAAAGGTGTTGGACGAGCAGTACTTC	CASSKSGTGAQKVLDEQYF
NA	TRBV29-1	TRBJ1-1	NA	TGCAGCGTTGAGAAGGGCCACCAAGGGAGTCTCTTT	CSVEKGHQGSLF
NA	TRBV5-1	TRBJ1-2	NA	TGCGCCAGCAGCCCGGACGGAGACTATGGCTACACCTTC	CASSPDGDYGYTF
NA	TRBV29-1	TRBJ1-1	NA	TGCAGCGTTGCCGGGGCTGGGGGAAAGAGTGAAGCTTTCTTT	CSVAGAGGKSEAFF
NA	TRBV14	TRBJ2-2	NA	TGTGCCAGCAGCCAAGCGTGGGGAGGCACCGGGGAGCTGTTTTTT	CASSQAWGGTGELFF
few	TRBV18	TRBJ1-3	NA	TGTGCCAGCTCACCACGTCAGACGCCGGAGCGAAACACCATATATTTT	CASSPRQTPERNTIYF
NA	TRBV7-6	TRBJ2-7	NA	TGTGCCAGCAGCGCAGGGGCCGGCAGCTACAACGAGCAGTACTTC	CASSAGAGSYNEQYF
NA	TRBV10-2	TRBJ1-1	NA	TGCGCCAGCAGTGGCGGGGGAAGGAGCACTGAAGCTTTCTTT	CASSGGGRSTEAFF
once	TRBV11-2	TRBJ2-1	TRBD2	TGTGCCAGCAGTCGCCACGGGGGGTACAATGAGCAGTTCTTC	CASSRHGGYNEQFF
NA	TRBV5-4	TRBJ2-5	TRBD1	TGTGCCAGCAGTCAGCGTAACAGGGGAGAATTCGGGGAGACCCAGTACTTC	CASSQRNRGEFGETQYF
NA	TRBV27	TRBJ2-2	TRBD2	TGTGCCAGCAGTTTCGGGGGGGGTGCCTCCGCGAACACCGGGGAGCTGTTTTTT	CASSFGGGASANTGELFF
NA	TRBV10-3	TRBJ2-3	TRBD2	TGTGCCACTAGCGGGGGACTCACAGATACGCAGTATTTT	CATSGGLTDTQYF
NA	TRBV11-2	TRBJ2-1	NA	TGTGCCAGCAGCTTATCAGGCAATGAGCAGTTCTTC	CASSLSGNEQFF